This T cell receptor (beta chain) stems from a study of cytomegalovirus exposure and HLA in healthy donors. This clone showed up just a few times. PCR primers comprised 60 Vbeta and 13 Jbeta primers. TCRdb's table, derived via immunoSEQ multiplex PCR, lists solely in-frame clones and lacks some. The profile shows 150,000 to 200,000 clones, about 84% of them singletons. Material for sequencing was PBMCs. The source is a man aged 50 to 60 in good health and CMV-seronegative.

For the CDR3, the DNA is TGTGCCAGCTCACGGGACAGTAATGAAAAACTGTTTTTT. Translation: CASSRDSNEKLFF. The chain is built from TRBV18 and TRBJ1-4, with 7 positions matching TRBD1. The CDR3 has 13 residues. Germline V gene data show CDR1 as KGHSH and CDR2 as LQKENI. With V trimmed by 4 bases and J by 4 bases, 0 bases remained unmatched.